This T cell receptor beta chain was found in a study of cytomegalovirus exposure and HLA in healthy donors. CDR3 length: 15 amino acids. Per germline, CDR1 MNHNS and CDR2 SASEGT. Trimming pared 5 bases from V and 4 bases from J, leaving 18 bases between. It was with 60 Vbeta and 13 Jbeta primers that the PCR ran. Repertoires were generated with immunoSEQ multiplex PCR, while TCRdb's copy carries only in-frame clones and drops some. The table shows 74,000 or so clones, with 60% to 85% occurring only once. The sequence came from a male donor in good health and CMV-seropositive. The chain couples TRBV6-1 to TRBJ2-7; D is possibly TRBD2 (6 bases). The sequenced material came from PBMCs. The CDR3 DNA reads TGTGCCAGCAGTCCGGGACTCTCTTTTAATTACGAGCAGTACTTC. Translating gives CASSPGLSFNYEQYF.